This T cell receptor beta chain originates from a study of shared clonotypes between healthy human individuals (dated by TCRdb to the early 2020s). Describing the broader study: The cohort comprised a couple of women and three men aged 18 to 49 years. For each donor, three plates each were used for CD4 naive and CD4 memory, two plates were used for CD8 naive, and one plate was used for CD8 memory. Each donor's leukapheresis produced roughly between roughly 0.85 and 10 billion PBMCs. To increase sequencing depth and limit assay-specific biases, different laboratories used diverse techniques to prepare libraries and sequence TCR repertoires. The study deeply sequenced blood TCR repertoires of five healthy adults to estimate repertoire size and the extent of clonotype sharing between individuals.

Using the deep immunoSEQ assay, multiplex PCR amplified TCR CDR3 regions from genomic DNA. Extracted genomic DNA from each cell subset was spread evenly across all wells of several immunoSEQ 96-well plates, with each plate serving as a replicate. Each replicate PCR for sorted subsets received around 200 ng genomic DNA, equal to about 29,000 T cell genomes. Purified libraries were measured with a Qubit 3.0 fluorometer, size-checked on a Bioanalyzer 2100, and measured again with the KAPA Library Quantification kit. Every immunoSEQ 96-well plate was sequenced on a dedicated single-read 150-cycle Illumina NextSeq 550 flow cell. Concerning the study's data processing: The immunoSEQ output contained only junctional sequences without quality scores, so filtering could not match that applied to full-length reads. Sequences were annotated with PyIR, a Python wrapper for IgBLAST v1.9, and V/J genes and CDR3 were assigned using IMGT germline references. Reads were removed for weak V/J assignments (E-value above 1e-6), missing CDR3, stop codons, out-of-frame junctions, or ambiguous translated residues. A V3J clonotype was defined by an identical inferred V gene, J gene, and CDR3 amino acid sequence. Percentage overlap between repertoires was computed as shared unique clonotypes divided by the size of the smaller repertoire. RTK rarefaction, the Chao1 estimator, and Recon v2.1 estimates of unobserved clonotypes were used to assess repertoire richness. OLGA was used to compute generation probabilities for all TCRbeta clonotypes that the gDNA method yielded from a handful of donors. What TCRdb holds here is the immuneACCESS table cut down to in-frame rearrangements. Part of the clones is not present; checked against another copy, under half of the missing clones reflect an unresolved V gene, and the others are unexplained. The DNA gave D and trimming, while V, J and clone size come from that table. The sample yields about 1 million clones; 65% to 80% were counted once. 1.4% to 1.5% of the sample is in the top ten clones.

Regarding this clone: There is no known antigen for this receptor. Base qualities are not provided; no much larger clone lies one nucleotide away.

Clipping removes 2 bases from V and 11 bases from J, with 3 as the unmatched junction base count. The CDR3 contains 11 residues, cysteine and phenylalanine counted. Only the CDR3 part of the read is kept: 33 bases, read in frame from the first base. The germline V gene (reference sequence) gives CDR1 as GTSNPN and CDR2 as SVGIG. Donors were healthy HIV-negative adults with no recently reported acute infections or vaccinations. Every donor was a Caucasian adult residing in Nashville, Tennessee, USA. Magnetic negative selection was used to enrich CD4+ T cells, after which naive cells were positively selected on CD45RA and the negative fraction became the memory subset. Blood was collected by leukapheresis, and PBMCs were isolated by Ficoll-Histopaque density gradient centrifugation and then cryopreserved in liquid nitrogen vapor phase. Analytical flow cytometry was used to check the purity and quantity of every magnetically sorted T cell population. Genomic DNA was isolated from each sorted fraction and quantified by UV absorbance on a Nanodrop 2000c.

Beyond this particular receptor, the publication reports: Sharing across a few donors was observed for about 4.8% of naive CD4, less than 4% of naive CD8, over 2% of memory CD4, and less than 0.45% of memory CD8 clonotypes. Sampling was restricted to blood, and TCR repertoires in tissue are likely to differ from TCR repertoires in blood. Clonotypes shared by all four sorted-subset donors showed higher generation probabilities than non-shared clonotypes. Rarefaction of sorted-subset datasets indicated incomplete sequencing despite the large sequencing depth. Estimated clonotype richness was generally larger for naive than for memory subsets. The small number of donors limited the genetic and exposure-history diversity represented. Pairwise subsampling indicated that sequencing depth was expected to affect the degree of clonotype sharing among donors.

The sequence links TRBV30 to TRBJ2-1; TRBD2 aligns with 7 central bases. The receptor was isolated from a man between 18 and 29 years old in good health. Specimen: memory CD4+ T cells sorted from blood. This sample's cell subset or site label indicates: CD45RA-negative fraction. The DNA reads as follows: TGTGCCTGGAGTACGGGGGGACAGCAGTTCTTC. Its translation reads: CAWSTGGQQFF.